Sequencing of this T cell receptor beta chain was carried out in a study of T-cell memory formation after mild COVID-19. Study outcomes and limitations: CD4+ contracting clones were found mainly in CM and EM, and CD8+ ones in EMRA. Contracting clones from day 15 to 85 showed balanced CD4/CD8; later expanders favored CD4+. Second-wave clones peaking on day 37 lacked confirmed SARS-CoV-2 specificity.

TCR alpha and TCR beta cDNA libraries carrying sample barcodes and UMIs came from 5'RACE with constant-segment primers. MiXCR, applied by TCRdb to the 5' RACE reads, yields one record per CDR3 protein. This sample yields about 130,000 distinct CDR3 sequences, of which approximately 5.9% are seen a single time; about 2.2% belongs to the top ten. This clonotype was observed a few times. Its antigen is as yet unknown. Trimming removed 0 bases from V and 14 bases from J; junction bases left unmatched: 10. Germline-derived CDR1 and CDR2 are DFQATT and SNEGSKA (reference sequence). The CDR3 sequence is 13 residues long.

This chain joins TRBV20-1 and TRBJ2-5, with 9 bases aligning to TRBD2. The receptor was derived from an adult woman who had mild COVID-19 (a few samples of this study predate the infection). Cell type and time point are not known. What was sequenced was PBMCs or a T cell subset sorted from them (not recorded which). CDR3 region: CSARETIAGLAYF. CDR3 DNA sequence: TGCAGTGCTAGAGAGACCATAGCGGGACTAGCTTACTTC.